The 6 T cell receptor beta chains listed next were all sequenced from one sample in a study of cytomegalovirus exposure and HLA in healthy donors. Primers included in the PCR were 60 Vbeta and 13 Jbeta primers. Profiling relied on immunoSEQ multiplex PCR, and the TCRdb table lists in-frame clones only, not all of them. The sample carries hundreds of thousands of clones, just under 70% recorded once. Sequencing was performed on PBMCs. These receptors originate from a man aged 40-49 years in good health and CMV-seropositive.

The gene calls are TRBV11-2 and TRBJ1-2; 7 nucleotides match TRBD1. The CDR3 contains 16 residues. Germline V CDR1 and CDR2: SGHAT, FQNNGV. J was trimmed by 4 bases and V by 5 bases; bases with no gene match: 13. CDR3 nucleotides: TGTGCCAGCAGCCAAGATCAATTCGGGGACAGCTATGGCTACACCTTC. This translates into CASSQDQFGDSYGYTF.

V gene TRBV5-4 combines with J gene TRBJ2-3; TRBD2 agrees at 13 bases. The CDR3 runs 19 residues. Germline lookup yields CDR1 SGHNT and CDR2 YYREEE (reference sequence). Unmatched junction bases numbered 17, after V lost 4 bases and J lost 6 bases. In DNA, the CDR3 is TGTGCCAGCAGCCCACAGGCGGGACTAGCGGGGACCAAGGGGGATACGCAGTATTTT. Its protein is CASSPQAGLAGTKGDTQYF.

This clone was observed a few times. The chain is built from TRBV6-5 and TRBJ2-7; 11 bases map to TRBD1. The CDR3 covers 15 residues. The germline V gene has CDR1 MNHEY and CDR2 SVGAGI. The V gene end was trimmed by 7 bases and the J gene end by 3 bases; junction bases not matched to a gene: 8. The CDR3 DNA sequence: TGTGCCAGCACCTCCACCGGGACAGGGGGCTACGAGCAGTACTTC. Translation: CASTSTGTGGYEQYF.

Only a few counts were recorded for this clone. V and J are TRBV11-1 and TRBJ2-1, with D possibly TRBD2 on 6 matching bases. Germline values: CDR1 SGHAT, CDR2 FQDESV (reference sequence). The CDR3 contains 14 residues. V was shortened by 2 bases and J by 7 bases, with 12 bases between the two germline ends. The CDR3 nucleotides read TGTGCCAGCAGCTTACTCGGGAGAAAAAATGAGCAGTTCTTC. The encoded protein is CASSLLGRKNEQFF.

The chain links TRBV27 to TRBJ2-7, with 8 bases fitting TRBD2. From germline, CDR1 is MNHEY and CDR2 SMNVEV (reference sequence). V was pared by 10 bases and J by 2 bases, with 7 bases of the junction left unmatched. This CDR3 comprises 13 residues. The CDR3 sequence: CATTRRGAYEQYF. DNA for the CDR3: TGTGCCACCACTAGGCGGGGGGCCTACGAGCAGTACTTC.

About this clone itself: One end of the junction varies from germline; a read error may be responsible. The genes are TRBV5-4 and TRBJ1-2; D uncertain. Germline lookup yields CDR1 SGHNT and CDR2 YYREEE (reference sequence). This CDR3 is 12 amino acids long. Here the CDR3 DNA reads TGTGCCAGCTCGAGGCAAGGCAGCCCCCAATCCTTC. Translating gives CASSRQGSPQSF. The variable domain in full, completed from reference TRBV5-4 and TRBJ1-2, reads ETGVTQSPTHLIKTRGQQVTLRCSSQSGHNTVSWYQQALGQGPQFIFQYYREEENGRGNFPPRFSGLQFPNYSSELNVNALELDDSALYLCASSRQGSPQSFGSGTRLTVV.